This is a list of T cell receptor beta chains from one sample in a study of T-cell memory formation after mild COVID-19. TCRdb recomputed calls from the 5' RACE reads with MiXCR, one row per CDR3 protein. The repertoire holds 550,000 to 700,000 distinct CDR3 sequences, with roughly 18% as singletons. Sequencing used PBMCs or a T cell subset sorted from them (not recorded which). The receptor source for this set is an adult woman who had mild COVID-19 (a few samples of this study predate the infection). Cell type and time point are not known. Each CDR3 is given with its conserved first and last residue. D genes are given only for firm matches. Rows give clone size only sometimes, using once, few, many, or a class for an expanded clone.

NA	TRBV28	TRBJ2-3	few	TGTGCCAGCAGTATCCTCAACCGGGACCTCCTATTT	CASSILNRDLLF
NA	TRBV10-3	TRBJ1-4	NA	TGTGCCATCAGTGAATGGACAACGGGTGAAAAACTGTTTTTT	CAISEWTTGEKLFF
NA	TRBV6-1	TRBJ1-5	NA	TGTGCCAGCAGTGAACTGTCAGATTATAGCAATCAGCCCCAGCATTTT	CASSELSDYSNQPQHF
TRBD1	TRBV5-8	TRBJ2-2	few	TGTGCCAGCAGCTTGGTGCGGACAGGGGTTGGCACCGGGGAGCTGTTTTTT	CASSLVRTGVGTGELFF
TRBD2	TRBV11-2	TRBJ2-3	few	TGTGCCAGCAGCTCCGGGGCGGGAGTGAGCACAGATACGCAGTATTTT	CASSSGAGVSTDTQYF
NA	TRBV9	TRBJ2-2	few	TGTGCCAGCAGCGTAGTAGCCGGGGTTACCGGGGAGCTGTTTTTT	CASSVVAGVTGELFF
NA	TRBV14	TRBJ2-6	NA	TGTGCCAGCAGCGGTGGGGCCAACGTCCTGACTTTC	CASSGGANVLTF
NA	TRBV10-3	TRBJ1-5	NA	TGTGCCATCAGCCCCGACCGGGAGGGTCAGCCCCAGCATTTT	CAISPDREGQPQHF
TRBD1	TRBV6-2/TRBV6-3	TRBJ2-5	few	TGTGCCAGCAGTTACCGGACAGGGAACCGGCAAGAGACCCAGTACTTC	CASSYRTGNRQETQYF
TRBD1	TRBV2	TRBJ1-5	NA	TGTGCCAGCAGTGAGACAGGGGGTCAGCCCCAGCATTTT	CASSETGGQPQHF
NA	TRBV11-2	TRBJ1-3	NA	TGTGCCAGCAGCTTAAGACAGGCTGGAAACACCATATATTTT	CASSLRQAGNTIYF
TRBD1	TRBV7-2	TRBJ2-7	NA	TGTGCCAGCAGCTCTCCGGGACAGGGAAACGAGCAGTACTTC	CASSSPGQGNEQYF
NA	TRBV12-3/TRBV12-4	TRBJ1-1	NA	TGTGCCAGCACCGAAACGCACAGGGTGGGCACTGAAGCTTTCTTT	CASTETHRVGTEAFF
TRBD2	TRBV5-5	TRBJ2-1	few	TGTGCCAGCAGCCGAAGAGGGGGCGGGAGGGATGAGCAGTTCTTC	CASSRRGGGRDEQFF
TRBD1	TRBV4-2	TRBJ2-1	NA	TGTGCCAGCAGCCCCCGTCAGGGGGCTGAGCAGTTCTTC	CASSPRQGAEQFF
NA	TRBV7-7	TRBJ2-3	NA	TGTGCCAGCAGCTTAGCGACGGGTTTCGACACAGATACGCAGTATTTT	CASSLATGFDTDTQYF
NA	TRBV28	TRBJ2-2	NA	TGTGCCAGCAGTGAAGTTGGTGGGGAGCTGTTTTTT	CASSEVGGELFF
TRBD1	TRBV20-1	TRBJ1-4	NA	TGCAGTGCTAGAGTAAGGACAGGGGGCCGGAATGAAAAACTGTTTTTT	CSARVRTGGRNEKLFF
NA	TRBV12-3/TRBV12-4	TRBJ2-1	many	TGTGCCAGCAGCTTCTCCGGCGAGCAGTTCTTC	CASSFSGEQFF
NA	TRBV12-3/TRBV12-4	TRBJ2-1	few	TGTGCCAGCAGTTTTCGTCCGGGGAGCTCCTACAATGAGCAGTTCTTC	CASSFRPGSSYNEQFF